This TCR beta chain was identified during a study of T-cell memory formation after mild COVID-19 (dated by TCRdb to the early 2020s). Looking at the study overall: Most TCR sequence clusters were specific to one of the two donors. The cohort comprised two young, previously healthy adult volunteers, one female and one male. Longitudinal TCRalpha and TCRbeta repertoire sequencing tracked T-cell clones expanding and contracting after mild COVID-19 in a couple of donors.

The sample was run on an Illumina NovaSeq 6000. Using 5'RACE with constant-segment primers, TCRalpha and TCRbeta cDNA libraries were constructed, with sample barcodes and unique molecular identifiers added in the process. RNA was extracted from every sample with Trizol reagent. Amplification of the libraries took two PCR steps, and the second step added a second sample barcode plus Illumina TruSeq adapters. The libraries were sequenced on an Illumina NovaSeq using 2 x 150 bp paired-end reads. The authors' pipeline ran thus. Reads were demultiplexed and collapsed into UMI-guided consensus sequences with migec v1.2.7. Using mixcr v2.1.11, the UMI consensuses were aligned to TRA and TRB V and J templates and assembled into clonotypes. A clonotype was counted as expanded or contracted only if both edgeR and NoisET called the change significant, with noise models trained on biological replicates. For edgeR calls, a false discovery rate-adjusted p below 0.01 and a log2 fold-change threshold of 1 were applied. As an exploratory analysis of dynamics, max-normalized trajectories of the 1000 most abundant clonotypes were examined with PCA combined with hierarchical clustering. Separately sequenced CD4+ and CD8+ repertoires were used to assign a CD4 or CD8 phenotype to each responding clone. TCRdb cleaned the public reads at Q25 with fastp, built clones with MiXCR and kept in-frame beta chains. Rows merge per CDR3 protein into single entries with the most common DNA and genes. None of the V and J calls come from the authors' own analysis; TCRdb made them. In all, the sample holds some 440,000 distinct CDR3 sequences, and more than 20% of those were seen once. The ten largest clones capture roughly an eighth of the sample.

The CDR3, from cysteine to phenylalanine, totals 18 residues. Kept here is only the CDR3 DNA, which spans 54 bases and is read in frame from base 1. In regard to this clonotype: The specificity of this receptor is unknown. Base-call qualities are not available, and no considerably larger clone is one nucleotide away.

Broad study findings and their caveats: Only two mild cases were covered in the study, and larger cohorts including severe cases with pre-infection samples were considered necessary. SARS-CoV-2 specificity of the second-wave clones peaking on day 37 was not confirmed. Clones contracting from day 15 to 85 had balanced CD4/CD8 phenotypes, while a second wave expanding from day 15 to 37 was biased towards CD4+. Contracting CD4+ clones were located mainly in the CM and EM memory subsets, whereas CD8+ clones were found to be enriched in EMRA. Some responding clones were detected in pre-infection memory, which suggested that pre-existing cross-reactive memory T cells had joined the SARS-CoV-2 response.

PBMCs were isolated by Ficoll-Paque density gradient centrifugation. The clonotype comes from an adult woman who had mild COVID-19 (a few samples of this study predate the infection). The sample titles of this study are shuffled in the database, so cell type and time point are left out; the donor was told from shared clones. Recombination connected TRBV21-1 to TRBJ2-2; whether TRBD2, the table's D call, matches the DNA was not checked. TRBV21-1 is assigned pseudogene status. The sample taken for sequencing was PBMCs or a T cell subset sorted from them (not recorded which). The CDR3 has the sequence CASSRLAGGATNTGELFF. The DNA reads as follows: TGTGCCAGCAGCAGACTAGCGGGAGGGGCTACTAACACCGGGGAGCTGTTTTTT.